This T cell receptor (beta chain) was recovered during a study of blood T cell repertoires in COVID-19. About the research overall: Spain, Italy and the United States supplied samples that represented acute and convalescent COVID-19. PBMCs, B-cell-depleted T cells, or T cells provided the cDNA or gDNA that made up the material.

Original processing notes: From reference gene primer amplification, estimates of nucleated cell counts were derived. The assay was immunoSEQ multiplex PCR, and TCRdb's table has in-frame clones only and misses some. D and trimming were read from the DNA, whereas the V and J calls and clone size are those reported in that table. This sample carries more than 45,000 clones, 85% of them seen once, and the ten largest clones take over 4.5%. The sample holds one count of this clone. The sequenced sample consisted of peripheral blood. The source is a woman in her sixties or seventies with acute or convalescent COVID-19.

The CDR3 protein is CASSLRGGEAEAFF. The CDR3 DNA sequence: TGCGCCAGCAGCTTGCGCGGGGGGGAGGCTGAAGCTTTCTTT. The chain employs TRBV5-1 and TRBJ1-1; D is perhaps TRBD1 (5 bases). The CDR3 sequence is 14 residues long. The V gene's germline CDR1 is SGHRS and CDR2 YFSETQ. The V gene lost 1 base and the J gene lost 6 bases, with 13 bases spanning the gap.